Listed below are T cell receptor beta chains from one sample, sequenced in a study of long-term antiretroviral therapy in people with HIV. Clones were sequenced by immunoSEQ multiplex PCR, and TCRdb holds only the in-frame ones, with some missing. The profile covers roughly 20,000 clones, with 82% appearing a single time and 8.1% taken by the ten largest. The sequencing used unsorted PBMCs, collected at the start of antiretroviral therapy. Receptors originate from a man in his fifties or sixties with HIV. Each CDR3 is given without its conserved first and last residue. Fields, in order: clone size, V gene, CDR3 protein. Size is stated for part of the rows, as once, few or many counts, or as a class when the clone is expanded.

large TRBV29-1 SVPGTGDGYT
- TRBV10-3 AIRGQGPYEQY
- TRBV5-5 ASSAWDNSYEQY
- TRBV7-9 ASSRGGGGITYEQY
- TRBV5-6 ASIRHGRQETQY
once TRBV7-2 ASSLGRRRGPTGELF
- TRBV14 ASSPIRSNYGYT
once TRBV12-5 ASGLSVGTTGGNEQF
medium-sized TRBV4-3 ASSQHRQGPGDGYT
- TRBV28 ATYPSWGMAF
- TRBV7-8 ASSLISDEQF
- TRBV19 ASSVRAKNIQY
- TRBV6-5 ASSYEGRDGYT
- TRBV27 ASSLSQTGTYEQY
- TRBV2 ASSVAGGPYEQY
- TRBV9 ASSALGSNTGELF
- TRBV5-8 ASGGDYGYT
- TRBV6-4 ASVGADTQY
- TRBV11-2 ASSPNWETVNTEAF
once TRBV7-2 ASSQRGPNQPQH
- TRBV9 ASIPRGGSRIRVSGNTIY
- TRBV4-1 ASSQEGKGAYEQY
once TRBV5-6 ASSSDRGYTGELF
- TRBV28 ASSFYNEQF
- TRBV28 ASSGTGGTEAF
- TRBV5-5 ASSSTKSEPQH
- TRBV28 ASSPGGTYEQY
- TRBV15 ATSGGGRREQY
- TRBV6-4 ASSGDTASGANVLT
- TRBV2 ASSTDRGNGDTQY
- TRBV11-3 ASSLDGEGYTEAF
few TRBV11-2 ASSLAGEPLH
- TRBV10-3 AISESRTGGEKPQH
few TRBV10-3 AISGQGVKGNTIY
- TRBV4-3 ASSQDLGTEAF
- TRBV5-1 ASSLVSGAKANTGELF
- TRBV5-6 ASSPTAGVYEQY
- TRBV19 ASRPGTSGYNEQF
- TRBV7-8 ASSFQRNSPLH
few TRBV30 ACWGQGYT
- TRBV4-1 ASSQDTSGWGTGELF
- TRBV10-3 AISERGQETQY
- TRBV6-1 ASSEWRENTEAF
- TRBV28 ASSSRGGSYNSPLH
- TRBV27 ASSDRTGYNGQLF
- TRBV5-1 ASSLGWNRVEEPQAF
- TRBV29-1 SVVGRGEKLF
medium-sized TRBV29-1 SVPGTETGYT
- TRBV27 ASTPGTSFGEQF
- TRBV2 ASRVSGGGDTGELF
- TRBV5-1 ASSPWTSGGAGTQNIQY
once TRBV28 ASRDRTYNEQF